Sequencing of this T cell receptor (beta chain) was carried out in a study of CD8+ T cells in alopecia areata. Regarding the study as a whole: Normal skin's resident alphabeta T cells are also sequenced in scalp samples.

V dropped 1 base and J dropped 5; count of bases not matched to a gene: 20. Germline V gives CDR1 GTSNPN, CDR2 SVGIG (reference sequence). The length of the CDR3 is 19 residues. As for treatment: oral pan-JAK inhibitor, 5-10 mg twice daily. Specimens obtained from alopecia areata patients comprised lesional scalp punch biopsies and peripheral blood. Comments on this clone: No antigen is known for it.

RNA extraction was followed by reverse transcription into cDNA, which acted as the sequencing template. Generated by immunoSEQ multiplex PCR, the TCRdb table keeps only in-frame clones and is missing some. This sample has tens of thousands of clones, with about two thirds found just once. Sequencing was performed on CD8+ T cells sorted from blood, taken at week 44, from a patient treated with tofacitinib. The chain combines TRBV30 with TRBJ2-3, with 8 bases matching TRBD2. This receptor was identified in a human donor with alopecia areata. CDR3 sequence: CAWSGTGGQAGQRGDTQYF. DNA of the CDR3: TGTGCCTGGAGTGGGACGGGGGGGCAAGCCGGGCAGAGGGGAGATACGCAGTATTTT.